This T cell receptor beta chain comes out of a study of blood T cell repertoires in COVID-19. Turning to the study itself: The United States, Italy and Spain supplied acute and convalescent COVID-19 samples.

This clone was counted a few times. The data were produced by immunoSEQ multiplex PCR, yet TCRdb's version contains in-frame clones alone and is incomplete. Of more than 75,000 clones in the sample, more than 70% are singletons; the top ten hold roughly 2.5%. In germline, CDR1 is PRHDT, CDR2 FYEKMQ (reference sequence). The CDR3 covers 15 residues. With 3 bases removed from V and 6 bases from J, the gap between germline ends came to 14 bases. The sequence was obtained from a man aged 50 to 60 with COVID-19, enrolled during active disease. Sequenced sample: peripheral blood. This chain joins TRBV13 and TRBJ2-2; TRBD1 is a possible D gene (6 bases). The DNA for the CDR3 is TGTGCCAGCAGCTTCAGGGGCCCCTCTTCCGGGGAGCTGTTTTTT. This gives the protein CASSFRGPSSGELFF. The full variable domain, its missing parts supplied by reference TRBV13 and TRBJ2-2, is AAGVIQSPRHLIKEKRETATLKCYPIPRHDTVYWYQQGPGQDPQFLISFYEKMQSDKGSIPDRFSAQQFSDYHSELNMSSLELGDSALYFCASSFRGPSSGELFFGEGSRLTVL.